The subject of this entry is one T cell receptor (beta chain). Using immunoSEQ multiplex PCR, the repertoire was profiled, and TCRdb retains in-frame clones only, with some absent. The sample holds 66,000 or so clones, around 84% seen once. After removal of 6 bases from V and 2 bases from J, the junction contained 8 bases not matched to a gene. The germline gives CDR1 SGHRS, CDR2 YFSETQ. The CDR3 covers 16 residues. This record belongs to a study of OX40 agonist ivuxolimab in advanced cancers. The sequences come from CD4+ or CD8+ T cells sorted from blood, collected in a trial of the OX40 agonist ivuxolimab. The receptor was isolated from an adult with an advanced solid tumor such as melanoma, head and neck, liver or kidney cancer. The chain employs TRBV5-1 and TRBJ2-2; the match to TRBD1 covers 9 bases. The CDR3 is CASKTTGGFNTGELFF. The CDR3 bases are TGCGCCAGCAAGACAACAGGGGGCTTTAACACCGGGGAGCTGTTTTTT.